This T cell receptor beta chain is from a study of CD4 T cells in relation to SARS-CoV-2 and coronaviruses. Study-level background: TCR beta CDR3s were sequenced after approximately ten-day antigen culture of PBMCs. Convalescent donors were aged about 21 to 75, with median around 40 years.

Here immunoSEQ multiplex PCR was the method, and the copy in TCRdb shows in-frame clones only, minus some. The sample lists around 30,000 clones, roughly 82% seen once, with almost 3.5% in the top ten. Regarding this clone: Its antigen remains unidentified.

Naive or memory CD4+ cells were cultured 1:1 with T cell-depleted PBMCs plus CEF. The CDR3 length is 15 residues. Trimming removed 4 bases from V and 3 bases from J; junction bases left unmatched: 7. The germline V gene encodes CDR1 SGHTA and CDR2 FQGNSA. This sequence joins TRBV7-2 and TRBJ2-3; 7 bases fit TRBD2. The TCR sequence derives from an adult with COVID-19. Sequencing was performed on memory CD4+ T cells from PBMCs, cultured in vitro. CDR3 DNA: TGTGCCAGCAGCTCTCGGACACTAGCGACAGATACGCAGTATTTT. Encoded protein: CASSSRTLATDTQYF.